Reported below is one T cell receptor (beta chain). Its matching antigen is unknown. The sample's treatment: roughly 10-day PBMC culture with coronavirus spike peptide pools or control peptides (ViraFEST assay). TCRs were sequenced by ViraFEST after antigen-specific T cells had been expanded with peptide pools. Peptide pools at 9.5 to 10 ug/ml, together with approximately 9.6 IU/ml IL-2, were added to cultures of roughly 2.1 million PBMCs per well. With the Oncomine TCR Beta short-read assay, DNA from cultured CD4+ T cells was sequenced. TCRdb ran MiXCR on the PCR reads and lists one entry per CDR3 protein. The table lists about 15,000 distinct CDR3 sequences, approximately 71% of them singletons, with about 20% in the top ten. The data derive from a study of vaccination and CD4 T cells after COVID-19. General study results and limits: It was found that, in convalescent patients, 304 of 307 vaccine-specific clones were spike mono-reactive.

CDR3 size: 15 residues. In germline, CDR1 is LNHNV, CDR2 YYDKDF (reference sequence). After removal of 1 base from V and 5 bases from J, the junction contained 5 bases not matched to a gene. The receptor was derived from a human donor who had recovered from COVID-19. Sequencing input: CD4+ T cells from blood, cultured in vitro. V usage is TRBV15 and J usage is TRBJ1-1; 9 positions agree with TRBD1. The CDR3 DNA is TGTGCCACCAGCAGAGGGACAGGGGTAGGGACTGAAGCTTTCTTT. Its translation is CATSRGTGVGTEAFF.